The T cell receptor beta chain under discussion was sequenced for a study of T cells in Graves' hyperthyroidism and ophthalmopathy. Findings and limits, study-wide: From stable hyperthyroidism, ophthalmopathy was set apart by a 13 V-J model. Most expanded thyroid clonotypes above 0.001 recurred in blood.

The CDR3 is 11 amino acids. From germline, CDR1 is DFQATT and CDR2 SNEGSKA (reference sequence). Amplification of TCR beta CDR3 regions used RNA as the template. The primer set for the first-round RT-PCR of the TCR CDR3 was HTBI. TCRdb ran MiXCR on the multiplex PCR reads and lists one entry per CDR3 protein. The table has more than 40,000 distinct CDR3 sequences, approximately 49% seen once; the top ten hold roughly a third. Points on this clonotype: Its target is not known. This is likely a read error, given that the CDR3 carries no conserved phenylalanine or tryptophan at its end.

Sequences were obtained from peripheral blood or thyroid tissue (not recorded which). The chain couples TRBV20-1 to TRBJ1-2; D call uncertain. This receptor was obtained from a woman between 50 and 59 years old with Graves' hyperthyroidism. CDR3 nucleotide sequence: TGCAGTGCATACAATAACTATGGTTACACCCTC. Amino acids: CSAYNNYGYTL.